A single sample is the source of the 20 T cell receptor beta chains below, sequenced in a study of T cells in localized non-small cell lung cancer. Here immunoSEQ multiplex PCR was the method, and the copy in TCRdb shows in-frame clones only, minus some. Of almost 65,000 clones in the sample, 85% to 90% are singletons; the top ten hold under 2%. Sequenced material: peripheral blood, taken before any cancer treatment. Receptors originate from a woman aged 40 to 75 with stage I lung adenocarcinoma.

This clone was found once. V usage is TRBV6-1 and J usage is TRBJ2-3; TRBD2 matches at 13 bases. The CDR3 is made up of 15 amino acids. The germline V gene has CDR1 MNHNS and CDR2 SASEGT. V lost 7 bases, J lost 4 bases, and 5 bases stayed unmatched. The DNA of the CDR3 is TGTGCCAGCACCGGGACTAGCGGGGAGCCAGATACGCAGTATTTT. Its protein product is CASTGTSGEPDTQYF.

This clone was counted a single time. The chain combines TRBV5-1 with TRBJ1-1; tentative D call: TRBD1 (5 bases). Trimming removed 0 bases from V and 1 base from J, with 7 bases in between. The length of the CDR3 is 14 residues. The germline gives CDR1 SGHRS, CDR2 YFSETQ. The CDR3 DNA is TGCGCCAGCAGCTTGGGTGGGGGGAACACTGAAGCTTTCTTT. Residues: CASSLGGGNTEAFF.

The rearrangement links TRBV28 to TRBJ2-3; TRBD1 matches at 7 bases. The CDR3 runs to 17 residues. Germline trimming cut 5 bases from V and 2 bases from J; bases unmatched to any gene: 13. The V gene's germline CDR1 is MDHEN and CDR2 SYDVKM. Here the CDR3 DNA reads TGTGCCAGCAGTCTCCCCCCGGGACAGAAGCTCACAGATACGCAGTATTTT. This encodes CASSLPPGQKLTDTQYF.

This clone was counted a few times. The chain carries TRBV7-3 and TRBJ2-7; D remains unclear. CDR1 SGHTA and CDR2 FQGTGA come from the germline V gene. This CDR3 contains 13 residues. V gave up 3 bases and J gave up 0 bases, with 6 bases separating them. CDR3 region: CASSFGGSYEQYF. As DNA, the CDR3 is TGTGCCAGCAGCTTCGGTGGCTCCTACGAGCAGTACTTC. Full variable domain (remainder filled in from reference TRBV7-3 and TRBJ2-7): GAGVSQTPSNKVTEKGKYVELRCDPISGHTALYWYRQSLGQGPEFLIYFQGTGAADDSGLPNDRFFAVRPEGSVSTLKIQRTERGDSAVYLCASSFGGSYEQYFGPGTRLTVT.

This rearrangement joins TRBV11-2 to TRBJ1-1; D possibly corresponds to TRBD1 (6 bases). V lost 0 bases, J lost 5 bases, and 10 bases lay in between. Germline V lookup: CDR1 SGHAT, CDR2 FQNNGV. This CDR3 is 14 amino acids long. The DNA for the CDR3 is TGTGCCAGCAGCTTAGAGGGGGCTAAGACTGAAGCTTTCTTT. It specifies CASSLEGAKTEAFF.

The chain links TRBV7-9 to TRBJ1-3; D not resolved. This CDR3 is 15 amino acids long. The V gene lost 3 bases and the J gene lost 4 bases, with 13 bases spanning the gap. Germline-derived CDR1 and CDR2 are SEHNR and FQNEAQ (reference sequence). CDR3 sequence (DNA): TGTGCCAGCAGCTTTAATCAGTGGGGAGGAAACACCATATATTTT. Translating gives CASSFNQWGGNTIYF.

The chain combines TRBV6-1 with TRBJ2-3; TRBD2 agrees at 9 bases. The CDR3 totals 14 residues. The germline gives CDR1 MNHNS, CDR2 SASEGT. J lost 6 bases, V lost 5 bases, and 6 bases had no gene match. CDR3 amino acids: CASSWNSGSDTQYF. For the CDR3, the DNA is TGTGCCAGCAGTTGGAATAGCGGGAGTGATACGCAGTATTTT.

This chain uses TRBV19 with TRBJ1-6; 11 bases are shared with TRBD1. This CDR3 contains 15 residues. Germline loops: CDR1 LNHDA, CDR2 SQIVND (reference sequence). With 6 bases clipped from V and 5 bases from J, the junction kept 3 bases outside the gene matches. The CDR3 loop reads CASRDRGRNNSPLHF. CDR3 DNA: TGTGCCAGTAGGGACAGGGGGCGGAATAATTCACCCCTCCACTTT.

The chain joins TRBV6-1 to TRBJ2-2; D not resolved. V was pared by 6 bases and J by 5 bases, with 13 bases between. The CDR3 spans 14 residues. CDR1 is MNHNS, CDR2 SASEGT, per germline. The CDR3 DNA reads as TGTGCCAGCAGGCCGGATAGATGGACCGGGGAGCTGTTTTTT. It specifies CASRPDRWTGELFF.

The chain recombines TRBV6-5 with TRBJ2-7; no firm D call. Per the germline V gene, CDR1 is MNHEY and CDR2 is SVGAGI. With 1 base removed from V and 0 bases from J, the gap between germline ends came to 10 bases. This CDR3 region has 15 residues. CDR3 sequence: CASSYLGVDSYEQYF. As DNA, the CDR3 is TGTGCCAGCAGTTACTTGGGCGTCGACTCCTACGAGCAGTACTTC.

The chain links TRBV7-9 to TRBJ2-7; TRBD2 agrees at 14 bases. The ends lost 0 bases at V and 7 bases at J; junction bases unmatched: 2. There are 15 residues in the CDR3. Germline V lookup: CDR1 SEHNR, CDR2 FQNEAQ (reference sequence). Here the CDR3 reads CASSLAGTSGSEQYF. CDR3 sequence (DNA): TGTGCCAGCAGCTTAGCTGGGACTAGCGGGAGTGAGCAGTACTTC.

CDR3 DNA: TGTGCCAGCAGCCTTGGAGGGGGATTCGATGAGCAGTTCTTC. It encodes CASSLGGGFDEQFF. The chain joins TRBV7-3 to TRBJ2-1; the D gene could be TRBD1 or TRBD2 (6 bases each). The CDR3 sequence is 14 residues long. V was clipped by 5 bases and J by 8 bases, with 16 bases between them. Germline lookup yields CDR1 SGHTA and CDR2 FQGTGA.

V usage is TRBV12-5 and J usage is TRBJ2-1; the match to TRBD1 covers 7 bases. Germline loops: CDR1 LGHNT, CDR2 FRNRAP. The trim removed 7 bases at V and 0 bases at J, leaving 6 bases unmatched. This CDR3 is built from 15 residues. The CDR3 protein is CASAQSGGSYNEQFF. The CDR3 DNA reads TGTGCTAGTGCCCAATCAGGGGGCTCCTACAATGAGCAGTTCTTC. Full variable domain (missing parts from reference TRBV12-5 and TRBJ2-1): DARVTQTPRHKVTEMGQEVTMRCQPILGHNTVFWYRQTMMQGLELLAYFRNRAPLDDSGMPKDRFSAEMPDATLATLKIQPSEPRDSAVYFCASAQSGGSYNEQFFGPGTRLTVL.

In its sample, this clone was seen a few times. The chain links TRBV5-1 to TRBJ2-1; TRBD2 agrees at 7 bases. The junction had 6 bases not matched to a gene; V was cut back by 5 bases and J by 7 bases. The germline V gene has CDR1 SGHRS and CDR2 YFSETQ. The CDR3 has 13 amino acids. CDR3: CASRLPGGNEQFF. The DNA for the CDR3 is TGCGCCAGCAGACTTCCGGGGGGAAATGAGCAGTTCTTC.

The chain joins TRBV6-5 to TRBJ2-7, with unresolved D. The CDR3 has 13 residues. The V end was cut by 2 bases, the J end by 4 bases, with 9 bases between. Germline V lookup: CDR1 MNHEY, CDR2 SVGAGI. The CDR3 sequence: CASSYNPTYEQYF. CDR3 sequence (DNA): TGTGCCAGCAGTTACAACCCGACTTACGAGCAGTACTTC.

The rearrangement uses TRBV6-1 and TRBJ2-7; possible D gene TRBD1, 6 bases. The V gene's germline CDR1 is MNHNS and CDR2 SASEGT. V was clipped by 2 bases and J by 3 bases, with 14 bases between them. This CDR3 has 15 amino acids. Here the CDR3 DNA reads TGTGCCAGCAGTGAACCCTGGGACACCTACTACGAGCAGTACTTC. Its protein product is CASSEPWDTYYEQYF.

CDR3 protein: CASSLGGGSSYEQYF. The CDR3 DNA reads TGCGCCAGCAGCTTGGGGGGCGGGAGCTCCTACGAGCAGTACTTC. This chain connects TRBV5-1 to TRBJ2-7; 7 nucleotides align to TRBD2. CDR3 length: 15 amino acids. Germline V CDR1 and CDR2: SGHRS, YFSETQ. The junction had 3 bases not matched to a gene; V was cut back by 0 bases and J by 0 bases.

This clone has just one count. The chain uses TRBV10-3 and TRBJ1-2, with 8 bases identical to TRBD1. The CDR3 is made up of 15 amino acids. Germline V gene sequence: CDR1 ENHRY, CDR2 SYGVKD. V shed 6 bases and J 9 bases; nucleotides not matched to a gene: 15. For the CDR3, the DNA is TGTGCCATCAGCCCAGAAGAACAGGGGGGCGGCCGCTACACCTTC. This codes for CAISPEEQGGGRYTF.

This clone appeared a single time. The chain links TRBV11-3 to TRBJ2-1; D is possibly TRBD2 (5 bases). CDR3 length: 13 amino acids. The germline V gene encodes CDR1 SGHNT and CDR2 YENEEA. With 5 bases removed from V and 10 bases from J, the gap between germline ends came to 15 bases. CDR3 amino acids: CASSHDYVGEQFF. The DNA of the CDR3 is TGTGCCAGCAGCCACGACTACGTGGGAGAGCAGTTCTTC.

The chain carries TRBV18 and TRBJ2-2; 7 bases are shared with TRBD1. The V and J ends lost 4 bases and 0 bases, in that order; junction bases with no gene match: 2. Germline lookup yields CDR1 KGHSH and CDR2 LQKENI. The CDR3 extends over 15 amino acids. CDR3 DNA: TGTGCCAGCTCACTAGGACAGGCGAACACCGGGGAGCTGTTTTTT. As protein: CASSLGQANTGELFF.